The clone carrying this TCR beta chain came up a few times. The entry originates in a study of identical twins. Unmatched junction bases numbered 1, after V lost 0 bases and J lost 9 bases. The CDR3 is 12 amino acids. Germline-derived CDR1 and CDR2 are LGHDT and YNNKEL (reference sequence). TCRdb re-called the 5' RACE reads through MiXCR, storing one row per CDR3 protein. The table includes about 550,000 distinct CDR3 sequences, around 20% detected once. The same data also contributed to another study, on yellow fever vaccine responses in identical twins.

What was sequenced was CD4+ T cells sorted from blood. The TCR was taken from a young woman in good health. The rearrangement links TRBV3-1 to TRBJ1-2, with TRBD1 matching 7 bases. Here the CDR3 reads CASSQEGGSYTF. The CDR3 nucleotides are TGTGCCAGCAGCCAAGAAGGGGGCAGCTACACCTTC.